The 23 T cell receptor beta chains given below trace back to one sample, sequenced in a study of cytomegalovirus exposure and HLA in healthy donors (dated by TCRdb to 2016 to 2017). Library preparation was by the immunoSEQ multiplex PCR assay. The multiplex PCR relied on a mix of 60 forward primers for TCR Vbeta segments and 13 reverse primers for TCR Jbeta segments. The clones in this table, taken by TCRdb from immuneACCESS, are in-frame only. Not every clone is retained; where verified, under half of the shortfall comes from an unresolved V gene, and the cause of the rest is unknown. In all, the sample holds more than 200,000 clones, and under 80% of those were seen once. The ten top clones hold 0.22% of the sample. Input material: PBMCs. The receptors here all came from a girl aged 2 to 10 in good health and CMV-seronegative.

This clone was seen a single time. The V call is TRBV5-6, the J call TRBJ1-6, with a possible D match to TRBD1 (5 bases). Germline V gene data show CDR1 as SGHDT and CDR2 as YYEEEE. V was trimmed by 1 base and J by 7 bases, leaving 9 bases between them. The CDR3 sequence is 14 residues long. In DNA, the CDR3 is TGTGCCAGCAGCTTGCAGGGTAACAATTCACCCCTCCACTTT. Translated: CASSLQGNNSPLHF.

V is TRBV6-5 and J is TRBJ2-2; the D gene is possibly TRBD2 (5 bases). The CDR3 contains 15 residues. V was pared by 8 bases and J by 6 bases, with 19 bases between. Per germline, CDR1 MNHEY and CDR2 SVGAGI. CDR3 protein: CASHQPGIGAGELFF. The CDR3 DNA reads TGTGCCAGCCACCAACCGGGCATCGGGGCCGGGGAGCTGTTTTTT.

This chain links TRBV29-1 with TRBJ2-7, with 7 bases identical to TRBD2. The J segment lost 7 bases and the V segment lost 4 bases, leaving 4 bases of the junction unmatched. The CDR3 has 11 amino acids. CDR1 and CDR2 (germline): SQVTM, ANQGSEA. The CDR3 nucleotides are TGCAGCGTTGGGGGGGGAAGGGAGCAGTACTTC. Amino acids: CSVGGGREQYF.

This clone showed up just once. The chain employs TRBV5-1 and TRBJ1-2; D ambiguous. This CDR3 has 16 residues. Germline V gene lookup returns CDR1 SGHRS and CDR2 YFSETQ. The ends were cut back, 0 bases at V and 0 bases at J, with 12 bases in the middle. This CDR3 is CASSLESRTANYGYTF. CDR3 bases: TGCGCCAGCAGCTTGGAATCCAGAACAGCTAACTATGGCTACACCTTC. Full variable domain (outside the CDR3, taken from reference TRBV5-1 and TRBJ1-2): KAGVTQTPRYLIKTRGQQVTLSCSPISGHRSVSWYQQTPGQGLQFLFEYFSETQRNKGNFPGRFSGRQFSNSRSEMNVSTLELGDSALYLCASSLESRTANYGYTFGSGTRLTVV.

The V and J genes are TRBV7-9 and TRBJ1-1, with 9 bases lining up with TRBD1. The CDR3 is made up of 12 amino acids. From germline, CDR1 is SEHNR and CDR2 FQNEAQ (reference sequence). Trimming took 8 bases from V and 7 from J; bases not matched to a gene: 5. This CDR3 reads CASFSGQGEAFF. The DNA for the CDR3 is TGTGCCAGCTTTTCGGGACAGGGTGAAGCTTTCTTT.

The chain has TRBV6-6 and TRBJ1-2, with 10 bases matching TRBD1. With 4 bases clipped from V and 4 bases from J, the junction kept 6 bases outside the gene matches. This CDR3 is built from 15 residues. Germline CDR1 is MNHNY and CDR2 is SVGAGI (reference sequence). The CDR3 DNA follows: TGTGCCAGCAGTTCCCAGGACAGGGGGGGCTATGGCTACACCTTC. This encodes CASSSQDRGGYGYTF.

The chain couples TRBV7-9 to TRBJ2-1, with D possibly being TRBD2 (6 bases). The ends were cut back, 5 bases at V and 3 bases at J, with 17 bases in the middle. Germline CDR1 is SEHNR and CDR2 is FQNEAQ (reference sequence). The CDR3 has 16 residues. The CDR3 DNA sequence: TGTGCCAGCAGCCCTGGCGGGGCAGGACGCTACAATGAGCAGTTCTTC. Its protein product is CASSPGGAGRYNEQFF.

The chain has TRBV11-2 and TRBJ1-1; D perhaps matches TRBD1 (6 bases). There are 15 residues in the CDR3. V was cut by 4 bases and J by 7 bases, with 19 bases left in between. Per the germline V gene, CDR1 is SGHAT and CDR2 is FQNNGV. The DNA for the CDR3 is TGTGCCAGCAGCTCCCCCCTGTCAGGGGATTATGAAGCTTTCTTT. Amino acids: CASSSPLSGDYEAFF.

The V call is TRBV27, the J call TRBJ2-7, with D possibly being TRBD1 (6 bases). The CDR3 is 14 residues long. V gave up 0 bases and J gave up 1 base, with 7 bases separating them. CDR1 is MNHEY and CDR2 is SMNVEV in the germline V gene (reference sequence). CDR3: CASSLSTGSYEQYF. The CDR3 nucleotides are TGTGCCAGCAGTTTATCTACAGGGTCCTACGAGCAGTACTTC.

J is TRBJ1-1 and V is TRBV6-1; TRBD1 agrees at 7 bases. The CDR3 is 15 amino acids. With 3 bases clipped from V and 6 bases from J, the junction kept 10 bases outside the gene matches. Germline V lookup: CDR1 MNHNS, CDR2 SASEGT. The CDR3 here is CASSEGTVQVSEAFF. CDR3 DNA: TGTGCCAGCAGTGAGGGGACAGTTCAAGTTTCTGAAGCTTTCTTT.

V gene TRBV19 combines with J gene TRBJ2-3; D unclear. V lost 6 bases, J lost 0 bases, and 7 bases lay in between. CDR1 is LNHDA and CDR2 is SQIVND in the germline V gene (reference sequence). This CDR3 is built from 13 residues. The DNA of the CDR3 is TGTGCCAGTAGGGCGGCTAGCACAGATACGCAGTATTTT. This gives the protein CASRAASTDTQYF. Combining the CDR3 with reference TRBV19 and TRBJ2-3 gives the whole variable domain DGGITQSPKYLFRKEGQNVTLSCEQNLNHDAMYWYRQDPGQGLRLIYYSQIVNDFQKGDIAEGYSVSREKKESFPLTVTSAQKNPTAFYLCASRAASTDTQYFGPGTRLTVL.

A note on this clone: One end of the junction varies from germline; a read error may be responsible. The CDR3 loop reads CASSEIRVNVKLFF. The DNA of the CDR3 is TGTGCCAGCAGTGAGATTCGAGTTAATGTAAAACTGTTTTTT. This chain links TRBV6-1 with TRBJ1-4; the D is unclear. Germline CDR1 MNHNS, CDR2 SASEGT. This CDR3 comprises 14 residues.

The chain joins TRBV5-1 to TRBJ2-2; TRBD2 is a possible D gene (5 bases). Trimming took 1 base from V and 6 from J, leaving 10 bases between them. The CDR3 consists of 14 residues. Germline V lookup: CDR1 SGHRS, CDR2 YFSETQ. CDR3: CASSLRVGAGELFF. The CDR3, as DNA: TGCGCCAGCAGCTTGAGAGTCGGGGCCGGGGAGCTGTTTTTT.

The CDR3 protein is CASVGQSNEQFF. The CDR3 DNA follows: TGTGCCAGCGTGGGACAGTCCAATGAGCAGTTCTTC. This chain joins TRBV25-1 and TRBJ2-1; TRBD1 matches at 7 bases. Germline values: CDR1 MGHDK, CDR2 SYGVNS. The CDR3 consists of 12 residues. V was clipped by 8 bases and J by 6 bases; unmatched bases: 4. Supplemented by reference TRBV25-1 and TRBJ2-1, the full variable domain reads EADIYQTPRYLVIGTGKKITLECSQTMGHDKMYWYQQDPGMELHLIHYSYGVNSTEKGDLSSESTVSRIRTEHFPLTLESARPSHTSQYLCASVGQSNEQFFGPGTRLTVL.

This clone was detected only a few times. J is TRBJ2-7 and V is TRBV10-1; D is uncertain. The V and J ends lost 2 bases and 4 bases respectively, with 12 bases between them. Germline V gives CDR1 WNHNN, CDR2 SYGVQD (reference sequence). This CDR3 has 14 residues. The CDR3 nucleotides are TGCGCCAGCAGTGAGAACCAGCGACCTTACGAGCAGTACTTC. Its translation: CASSENQRPYEQYF.

This clone has only a few counts. The rearrangement joins TRBV2 to TRBJ2-7; 11 bases are shared with TRBD2. The CDR3 has 15 amino acids. Germline CDR1 is SNHLY and CDR2 is FYNNEI. Losses at the gene ends were 4 bases for V and 6 bases for J; bases not matched to a gene: 8. The CDR3 DNA reads as TGTGCCAGCAGTGGGGCCGGGACTAGCGGATTCGAGCAGTACTTC. Its translation: CASSGAGTSGFEQYF.

The chain joins TRBV28 to TRBJ1-5; 7 nucleotides align to TRBD1. The CDR3 is 17 amino acids. J was trimmed by 5 bases and V by 4 bases; bases with no gene match: 14. Per germline, CDR1 MDHEN and CDR2 SYDVKM. CDR3 in amino acids: CASSSNDRVLKHQPQHF. For the CDR3, the DNA is TGTGCCAGCAGTTCGAACGACAGGGTACTGAAACATCAGCCCCAGCATTTT.

In this sample, this clone turned up once. V and J are TRBV7-7 and TRBJ2-1; D gene ambiguous. The germline CDR1 and CDR2 sequences are SSHAT and FNYEAQ (reference sequence). The CDR3 covers 13 residues. Trimming took off 1 base at V and 10 bases at J, with 11 bases between the two ends. The CDR3 reads CASSLEPSQEQFF. The CDR3 region has the DNA TGTGCCAGCAGCTTAGAGCCATCACAGGAGCAGTTCTTC.

V usage is TRBV4-2 and J usage is TRBJ1-5; D is ambiguous. Trimming pared 4 bases from V and 2 bases from J, leaving 15 bases between. This CDR3 is 16 amino acids long. Germline CDR1 and CDR2: LGHNA and YNFKEQ. This CDR3 reads CASSPYYRSGNQPQHF. For the CDR3, the DNA is TGTGCCAGCAGCCCGTATTACAGAAGTGGCAATCAGCCCCAGCATTTT.

About this clone itself: A read error may account for a junction end that differs from germline. The chain joins TRBV29-1 to TRBJ2-7; 7 nucleotides match TRBD2. Germline CDR1 reads SQVTM; CDR2 reads ANQGSEA. The CDR3 is made up of 13 amino acids. The CDR3 loop reads CSVEGDDGREQYF. The CDR3 DNA follows: TGCAGCGTCGAAGGGGACGACGGGAGGGAGCAGTACTTC.

V and J are TRBV29-1 and TRBJ1-2, with TRBD1 matching over 11 bases. In germline, CDR1 is SQVTM, CDR2 ANQGSEA. This CDR3 is 14 amino acids long. V was clipped by 4 bases and J by 3 bases; unmatched bases: 4. CDR3 DNA: TGCAGCGTTGCGGGACAGGGGGAACACTATGGCTACACCTTC. Amino acids: CSVAGQGEHYGYTF.

V and J are TRBV6-5 and TRBJ2-2; D not certain. V was cut by 4 bases and J by 8 bases, with 5 bases left in between. CDR1 is MNHEY and CDR2 is SVGAGI in the germline V gene. The CDR3 spans 11 residues. The CDR3 nucleotides are TGTGCCAGCAGTTCCCGGGGGGAGCTGTTTTTT. Its protein product is CASSSRGELFF.

The chain joins TRBV5-6 to TRBJ2-7; 9 bases map to TRBD1. CDR3 length: 16 amino acids. The junction had 10 bases not matched to a gene; V was cut back by 4 bases and J by 2 bases. CDR1 is SGHDT, CDR2 YYEEEE, per germline. The CDR3, as DNA: TGTGCCAGCAGCGCAAGAGGACAGGGGCCAGCCTACGAGCAGTACTTC. Its protein product is CASSARGQGPAYEQYF.